This T cell receptor beta chain was identified in a study of T-cell reconstitution after alpha-beta-depleted transplantation in children. At least ten counts were recorded for this clonotype. The V end lost 4 bases, the J end lost 3 bases, and 8 bases lay between the germline ends. Germline CDR1 SGHDT, CDR2 YYEEEE. The CDR3 contains 12 residues. Construction of the TCRbeta library involved unique molecular identifiers. TCRdb recomputed calls from the PCR reads with MiXCR, one row per CDR3 protein. The repertoire includes a few hundred thousand distinct CDR3 sequences, more than 7.5% of them detected once, and around 5.1% sits in the top ten.

The chain carries TRBV5-6 and TRBJ2-7; perhaps TRBD2 as D (6 bases). The TCR originated in a human donor who donated a stem cell graft to a child with SCID. Sample: PBMCs from the stem cell graft donor, taken from the stem cell graft. The chain's CDR3 is CASSRGLYEQYF. The CDR3 DNA reads TGTGCCAGCAGCCGGGGACTCTACGAGCAGTACTTC.